Below, 26 T cell receptor beta chains from the same sample are listed, as sequenced in a study of control samples from healthy donors and cancer patients. Only in-frame clones appear in the TCRdb table, and some are missing; sequencing was by immunoSEQ multiplex PCR. The sample shows some 120,000 clones, 93% of them seen only once. The sequencing sample was made of blood. The receptors originated from a man aged 30-40 years in good health.

Note on this clone: Other DNA sequences in this specimen translate into the identical CDR3. The rearrangement links TRBV29-1 to TRBJ1-2; TRBD1 is a possible D gene (6 bases). Trimming left V 6 bases short and J 1 base short, with 15 bases between. CDR1 SQVTM and CDR2 ANQGSEA come from the germline V gene. This CDR3 region has 14 residues. The CDR3 nucleotides are TGCAGCGTCCTCGATTCGACAGGTAACTATGGCTACACCTTC. Protein product: CSVLDSTGNYGYTF. The entire variable domain, with the rest obtained from reference TRBV29-1 and TRBJ1-2, is as follows: SAVISQKPSRDICQRGTSLTIQCQVDSQVTMMFWYRQQPGQSLTLIATANQGSEATYESGFVIDKFPISRPNLTFSTLTVSNMSPEDSSIYLCSVLDSTGNYGYTFGSGTRLTVV.

Notes on this clone: The junction differs from germline at one of its ends, possibly a read error. The chain is built from TRBV3-1 (or the pseudogene TRBV3-2) and TRBJ2-5; maybe TRBD2 (6 bases). Germline V CDR1 and CDR2: LGHDT, YNNKEL (reference sequence). This CDR3 has 13 amino acids. CDR3 coding DNA: TGTGCCATCTCTGCGGGGCCCCAAGGGACCCAGTACTTC. It specifies CAISAGPQGTQYF.

The CDR3 is CASSGKGADRGRDEAFF. Here the CDR3 DNA reads TGTGCCAGCAGTGGAAAAGGAGCGGACAGGGGGCGTGATGAAGCTTTCTTT. J is TRBJ1-1 and V is TRBV6-1, with TRBD1 matching over 11 bases. CDR1 and CDR2 from the germline V gene are MNHNS and SASEGT. The CDR3 loop spans 17 amino acids. V trimming: 4 bases; J trimming: 7 bases; junction bases outside the gene matches: 14.

The chain combines TRBV5-1 with TRBJ1-1; D gene uncertain. The CDR3 spans 13 residues. The ends were cut back, 5 bases at V and 2 bases at J, with 10 bases in the middle. Germline V CDR1 and CDR2: SGHRS, YFSETQ. This CDR3 is CASRVLPNTEAFF. CDR3 DNA sequence: TGCGCCAGCAGGGTACTACCTAACACTGAAGCTTTCTTT. Based on the CDR3 plus reference TRBV5-1 and TRBJ1-1, the full variable domain is KAGVTQTPRYLIKTRGQQVTLSCSPISGHRSVSWYQQTPGQGLQFLFEYFSETQRNKGNFPGRFSGRQFSNSRSEMNVSTLELGDSALYLCASRVLPNTEAFFGQGTRLTVV.

V gene TRBV19 combines with J gene TRBJ2-5; possible D gene TRBD1, 5 bases. V dropped 4 bases and J dropped 1 base, with 13 bases sitting between them. The CDR3 length is 15 residues. Germline CDR1 reads LNHDA; CDR2 reads SQIVND (reference sequence). The CDR3 here is CASSTRTFSQETQYF. CDR3 nucleotide sequence: TGTGCCAGTAGTACCCGGACATTCAGCCAAGAGACCCAGTACTTC.

The chain links TRBV3-1 (or the pseudogene TRBV3-2) to TRBJ1-4; D might be TRBD1 (6 bases). The CDR3 spans 16 residues. CDR1 and CDR2 from the germline V gene are LGHDT and YNNKEL (reference sequence). Trimming left V 4 bases short and J 5 bases short, with 17 bases between. The CDR3 sequence: CASSPGQILTNEKLFF. CDR3 DNA: TGTGCCAGCAGCCCGGGACAAATCTTGACAAATGAAAAACTGTTTTTT.

The DNA of the CDR3 is TGTGCCAGCAGCTCCAGCATCACTGACAGGCACAATGAGCAGTTCTTC. This gives the protein CASSSSITDRHNEQFF. The gene calls are TRBV7-6 and TRBJ2-1, with D perhaps TRBD1 (6 bases). With 4 bases removed from V and 5 bases from J, the gap between germline ends came to 18 bases. The CDR3 covers 16 residues. CDR1 SGHVS and CDR2 FNYEAQ come from the germline V gene.

The V gene is TRBV3-1 (or the pseudogene TRBV3-2), the J gene TRBJ1-2; D unresolved. V lost 0 bases and J lost 8, with 7 bases in between. Per the germline V gene, CDR1 is LGHDT and CDR2 is YNNKEL (reference sequence). The CDR3 covers 12 residues. The CDR3 reads CASSQEPLGYTF. DNA for the CDR3: TGTGCCAGCAGCCAAGAGCCACTCGGCTACACCTTC.

The V call is TRBV9, the J call TRBJ2-3; 9 bases align to TRBD2. The length of the CDR3 is 16 residues. From germline, CDR1 is SGDLS and CDR2 YYNGEE. The J segment lost 5 bases and the V segment lost 0 bases, leaving 7 bases of the junction unmatched. In DNA, the CDR3 is TGTGCCAGCAGCGTAGCTGCGGGGGGGTTGGGAGATACGCAGTATTTT. This encodes CASSVAAGGLGDTQYF.

The chain couples TRBV6-5 to TRBJ2-7; 8 bases match TRBD2. The V and J ends lost 6 bases and 2 bases, in that order; junction bases with no gene match: 9. This CDR3 is 15 amino acids long. Germline-derived CDR1 and CDR2 are MNHEY and SVGAGI. The CDR3 DNA is TGTGCCAGCAGAGGCAGCGGGGGTCCCCCCTACGAGCAGTACTTC. Translation gives CASRGSGGPPYEQYF.

V usage is TRBV24-1 and J usage is TRBJ2-1, with D unresolved. The V end was cut by 4 bases, the J end by 7 bases, with 7 bases between. The length of the CDR3 is 12 residues. Germline V lookup: CDR1 KGHDR, CDR2 SFDVKD. Written as DNA, the CDR3 is TGTGCCACCAGTGAAGGCTTTAATGAGCAGTTCTTC. Its translation: CATSEGFNEQFF.

With respect to this clone: A junction end diverges from the germline sequence, so it may reflect a read error. The chain links TRBV27 to TRBJ2-3; D gene unclear. The CDR3 contains 11 residues. Germline lookup yields CDR1 MNHEY and CDR2 SMNVEV (reference sequence). CDR3 DNA: TGTGCCACCAGTGATACAGATACGCAGTATTTT. Translated: CATSDTDTQYF.

This chain links TRBV7-2 with TRBJ2-1; 10 bases are shared with TRBD2. V shed 2 bases, J shed 5 bases, and the junction held 6 bases outside the gene matches. Germline values: CDR1 SGHTA, CDR2 FQGNSA. The CDR3 is 16 amino acids. The CDR3 is CASSLSAGGPHNEQFF. The CDR3 bases are TGTGCCAGCAGCTTATCAGCGGGGGGGCCCCACAATGAGCAGTTCTTC.

This clone showed up just once. This chain joins TRBV4-1 and TRBJ1-1; D not resolved. CDR1 MGHRA and CDR2 YSYEKL come from the germline V gene. V was clipped by 1 base and J by 11 bases, with 17 bases between them. The CDR3 sequence is 14 residues long. CDR3 loop: CASSQGGRRLRAFF. In nucleotides, the CDR3 is TGCGCCAGCAGCCAAGGCGGACGGCGGCTCAGGGCTTTCTTT.

The chain couples TRBV5-1 to TRBJ1-6, with D maybe TRBD1 (5 bases). The germline CDR1 and CDR2 sequences are SGHRS and YFSETQ. CDR3 length: 15 residues. V lost 1 base to trimming and J lost 7 bases, with 12 bases between them. CDR3 residues: CASSLMTVQNSPLHF. The CDR3 region has the DNA TGCGCCAGCAGCTTGATGACAGTCCAAAATTCACCCCTCCACTTT.

The chain couples TRBV19 to TRBJ2-2; a possible D gene is TRBD1 (6 bases). The CDR3 length is 13 residues. Germline V CDR1 and CDR2: LNHDA, SQIVND (reference sequence). Trimming stripped 7 bases from V and 0 bases from J, with 6 bases between. CDR3 residues: CASNRANTGELFF. Here the CDR3 DNA reads TGTGCCAGTAACAGGGCGAACACCGGGGAGCTGTTTTTT.

This clone showed up just once. The rearrangement joins TRBV6-1 to TRBJ2-2; the D is unclear. The V end lost 2 bases, the J end lost 4 bases, and 8 bases lay between the germline ends. The CDR3 length is 14 residues. Germline lookup yields CDR1 MNHNS and CDR2 SASEGT. In DNA, the CDR3 is TGTGCCAGCAGTGAATTGGCAGGCACCGGGGAGCTGTTTTTT. Residues: CASSELAGTGELFF.

This chain uses TRBV6-6 with TRBJ1-6; the D gene is possibly TRBD1 (5 bases). Germline lookup yields CDR1 MNHNY and CDR2 SVGAGI (reference sequence). This CDR3 is built from 14 residues. Trimming cost V 3 bases and J 8 bases, with 11 bases left between them. The DNA of the CDR3 is TGTGCCAGCAGTTATGGAGGGGTGGATTCACCCCTCCACTTT. It encodes CASSYGGVDSPLHF.

The V call is TRBV19, the J call TRBJ1-2; D is possibly TRBD1 (6 bases). V lost 7 bases, J lost 5 bases, and 11 bases lay in between. CDR1 is LNHDA and CDR2 is SQIVND in the germline V gene (reference sequence). CDR3 size: 12 residues. The chain's CDR3 is CASNPTGYGYTF. In nucleotides, the CDR3 is TGTGCCAGTAACCCGACAGGATATGGCTACACCTTC.

The chain joins TRBV2 to TRBJ2-1, with D tentatively TRBD1 (5 bases). The CDR3 length is 13 residues. The germline V gene has CDR1 SNHLY and CDR2 FYNNEI. With 3 bases removed from V and 9 bases from J, the gap between germline ends came to 12 bases. CDR3 sequence: CASSDLTVAEQFF. In DNA, the CDR3 is TGTGCCAGCAGTGACTTGACAGTCGCTGAGCAGTTCTTC.

The chain is built from TRBV5-1 and TRBJ2-1; D is unresolved. The germline CDR1 and CDR2 sequences are SGHRS and YFSETQ. Trimming left V 0 bases short and J 8 bases short, with 6 bases between. This CDR3 contains 12 residues. CDR3 region: CASSLVNYEQFF. In nucleotides, the CDR3 is TGCGCCAGCAGCTTGGTCAACTATGAGCAGTTCTTC.

The genes are TRBV19 and TRBJ1-1, with a weak D call TRBD1 (5 bases). The V gene lost 1 base and the J gene lost 5 bases, with 14 bases spanning the gap. Germline-derived CDR1 and CDR2 are LNHDA and SQIVND (reference sequence). CDR3 size: 15 residues. This CDR3 reads CASSIAGGTGTEAFF. The CDR3 DNA reads TGTGCCAGTAGTATAGCAGGTGGGACTGGGACTGAAGCTTTCTTT.

V is TRBV7-2 and J is TRBJ2-2; D may be TRBD2 (5 bases). Trimming took 5 bases from V and 6 from J, leaving 16 bases between them. The CDR3 sequence is 15 residues long. Germline assignment: CDR1 SGHTA and CDR2 FQGNSA. CDR3 residues: CASSPETNLAGELFF. CDR3 sequence (DNA): TGTGCCAGCAGCCCAGAGACTAACTTGGCCGGGGAGCTGTTTTTT.

This rearrangement joins TRBV7-3 to TRBJ2-5; TRBD2 aligns across 11 bases. Germline V lookup: CDR1 SGHTA, CDR2 FQGTGA. This CDR3 has 15 residues. Trimming at V came to 3 bases and at J to 2 bases, leaving 2 bases not matched to a gene. The CDR3 DNA reads TGTGCCAGCAGCTTGACTAGCGGGGCACAAGAGACCCAGTACTTC. This codes for CASSLTSGAQETQYF.

V is TRBV2 and J is TRBJ2-2; 8 nucleotides match TRBD1. The V segment lost 6 bases and the J segment 3 bases; nucleotides outside the gene matches: 6. The CDR3 runs to 15 residues. From germline, CDR1 is SNHLY and CDR2 FYNNEI. As DNA, the CDR3 is TGTGCCAGCAGCTACGGACAGGGACACACCGGGGAGCTGTTTTTT. Protein product: CASSYGQGHTGELFF.

The rearrangement joins TRBV10-1 to TRBJ2-2; 10 nucleotides line up with TRBD1. CDR1 is WNHNN, CDR2 SYGVQD, per germline (reference sequence). The CDR3 runs to 15 residues. Germline trimming cut 8 bases from V and 5 bases from J; bases unmatched to any gene: 8. CDR3 amino acids: CASPRQGASTGELFF. Written as DNA, the CDR3 is TGCGCCAGCCCCCGACAGGGGGCGAGTACCGGGGAGCTGTTTTTT.